The 3 T cell receptor beta chains below come from one sample, sequenced in a study of response to subunit inactivated influenza vaccine. TCRdb reanalysed the RT-PCR reads using MiXCR and keeps one entry per CDR3 protein. The data show 290,000 or so distinct CDR3 sequences, over 20% seen once. The sequenced sample was PBMCs from blood, obtained less than 22 months after vaccination. These TCRs come from a man between 50 and 69 years old who received an inactivated influenza vaccine.

The rearrangement joins TRBV29-1 to TRBJ2-1, with a weak D call TRBD2 (6 bases). The CDR3 is made up of 12 amino acids. The V gene's germline CDR1 is SQVTM and CDR2 ANQGSEA. Trimming took 0 bases from V and 8 from J, leaving 8 bases between them. The CDR3 DNA reads as TGCAGCGTTGAAGATCGGAGGGATGAGCAGTTCTTC. It codes for CSVEDRRDEQFF.

J is TRBJ2-1 and V is TRBV3-1; TRBD2 might be the D (5 bases). Trimming took 0 bases from V and 6 from J, leaving 9 bases between them. Germline loops: CDR1 LGHDT, CDR2 YNNKEL (reference sequence). The CDR3 runs 14 residues. CDR3 protein: CASSQDRGFNEQFF. The CDR3 DNA reads as TGTGCCAGCAGCCAAGACCGAGGGTTCAATGAGCAGTTCTTC.

The V gene is TRBV12-3 or TRBV12-4, the J gene TRBJ1-5, with D hard to call. V lost 1 base to trimming and J lost 9 bases, with 7 bases between them. This CDR3 is built from 12 residues. The CDR3, as DNA: TGTGCCAGCAGTTTAGATACTCTGCCCCAGCATTTT. It codes for CASSLDTLPQHF.